This T cell receptor beta chain was identified during a study of human T cells and chemical hapten exposure. Study context: A 2 cm by 2 cm inner upper arm patch received 2% DPC for sensitization. Findings of the study overall: The study found expanded TCRs formed significantly more large CDR3 similarity clusters than controls. Unchanged with DPC sensitization were TCRs above 1 in 1000 frequency.

TCRdb ran MiXCR on the RACE reads and lists one entry per CDR3 protein. The sample shows about 95,000 distinct CDR3 sequences, around 10% of them seen only once. Deletions cut 7 bases from V and 1 base from J, with 10 bases between. Germline loops: CDR1 MNHEY, CDR2 SVGAGI. This CDR3 is built from 13 residues. Time point specified: patch test 2, 6 weeks after DPC sensitization. Regarding treatment: therapeutic diphenylcyclopropenone sensitization with weekly scalp DPC. At every patch-test visit, blood was drawn before the patch test was applied. In its sample, this clonotype was seen many times. Its antigen is currently unknown.

The input for sequencing was whole blood, taken in connection with sensitization to the hapten diphenylcyclopropenone (DPC). The J gene is TRBJ2-5, the V gene TRBV6-5, with a possible D match to TRBD1 (6 bases). The clonotype originates from a woman aged 40 to 55 with alopecia areata. Some clones in this sample may be carry-over from other donors' samples. CDR3 protein: CASTPDSQETQYF. In nucleotides, the CDR3 is TGTGCCAGCACTCCGGACAGCCAAGAGACCCAGTACTTC.